The rows below give T cell receptor beta chains drawn from one sample of a study of human T cells and chemical hapten exposure. TCRdb reanalysed the RACE reads using MiXCR and keeps one entry per CDR3 protein. This sample has approximately 180,000 distinct CDR3 sequences; more than 25% occur once, and the top ten carry roughly 3%. The input for sequencing was whole blood, taken in connection with sensitization to the hapten diphenylcyclopropenone (DPC). All receptors come from a woman in her twenties or thirties with alopecia areata. Some clones in this sample may be carry-over from other donors' samples. Each CDR3 is given with its conserved first and last residue. Each record gives: J gene, clone size, D gene, V gene, CDR3 protein, CDR3 DNA. The D gene is left open where the match is weak. A row's size may be missing; if present it is once, few, many or a size class.

J gene: TRBJ2-1; clone size: few; D gene: TRBD1; V gene: TRBV6-2/TRBV6-3; CDR3 protein: CASSSGTGAPNEQFF; CDR3 DNA: TGTGCCAGCAGCTCCGGGACAGGAGCCCCCAATGAGCAGTTCTTC
J gene: TRBJ1-5; clone size: .; D gene: TRBD1; V gene: TRBV6-2/TRBV6-3; CDR3 protein: CASSTYRGEQPQHF; CDR3 DNA: TGTGCCAGCAGTACTTACAGGGGCGAGCAGCCCCAGCATTTT
J gene: TRBJ1-4; clone size: .; D gene: .; V gene: TRBV6-1; CDR3 protein: CASSEVVREKLFF; CDR3 DNA: TGTGCCAGCAGTGAAGTGGTTAGGGAAAAACTGTTTTTT
J gene: TRBJ1-1; clone size: .; D gene: .; V gene: TRBV10-3; CDR3 protein: CAISEPTLNTEAFF; CDR3 DNA: TGTGCCATCAGTGAGCCGACCCTGAACACTGAAGCTTTCTTT
J gene: TRBJ2-5; clone size: .; D gene: .; V gene: TRBV11-2; CDR3 protein: CASSLDLQETQYF; CDR3 DNA: TGTGCCAGCAGCTTAGATCTCCAAGAGACCCAGTACTTC
J gene: TRBJ2-7; clone size: few; D gene: .; V gene: TRBV10-3; CDR3 protein: CAISDGAYEQYF; CDR3 DNA: TGTGCCATCAGTGATGGGGCCTACGAGCAGTACTTC
J gene: TRBJ2-7; clone size: many; D gene: .; V gene: TRBV7-2; CDR3 protein: CASSLSSSYEQYF; CDR3 DNA: TGTGCCAGCAGCTTATCTAGCTCCTACGAGCAGTACTTC
J gene: TRBJ1-6; clone size: few; D gene: .; V gene: TRBV10-2; CDR3 protein: CASRERSHSPLHF; CDR3 DNA: TGCGCCAGCAGAGAAAGGAGCCATTCACCCCTCCACTTT
J gene: TRBJ1-3; clone size: .; D gene: TRBD1; V gene: TRBV9; CDR3 protein: CASSVGQAASPSGNTIYF; CDR3 DNA: TGTGCCAGCAGCGTTGGACAGGCCGCTTCACCCTCTGGAAACACCATATATTTT
J gene: TRBJ1-2; clone size: .; D gene: .; V gene: TRBV2; CDR3 protein: CASSEAMDVYGYTF; CDR3 DNA: TGTGCCAGCAGTGAAGCGATGGATGTCTATGGCTACACCTTC
J gene: TRBJ2-3; clone size: .; D gene: .; V gene: TRBV28; CDR3 protein: CASSLDSKTDTQYF; CDR3 DNA: TGTGCCAGCAGTTTGGACAGTAAAACAGATACGCAGTATTTT